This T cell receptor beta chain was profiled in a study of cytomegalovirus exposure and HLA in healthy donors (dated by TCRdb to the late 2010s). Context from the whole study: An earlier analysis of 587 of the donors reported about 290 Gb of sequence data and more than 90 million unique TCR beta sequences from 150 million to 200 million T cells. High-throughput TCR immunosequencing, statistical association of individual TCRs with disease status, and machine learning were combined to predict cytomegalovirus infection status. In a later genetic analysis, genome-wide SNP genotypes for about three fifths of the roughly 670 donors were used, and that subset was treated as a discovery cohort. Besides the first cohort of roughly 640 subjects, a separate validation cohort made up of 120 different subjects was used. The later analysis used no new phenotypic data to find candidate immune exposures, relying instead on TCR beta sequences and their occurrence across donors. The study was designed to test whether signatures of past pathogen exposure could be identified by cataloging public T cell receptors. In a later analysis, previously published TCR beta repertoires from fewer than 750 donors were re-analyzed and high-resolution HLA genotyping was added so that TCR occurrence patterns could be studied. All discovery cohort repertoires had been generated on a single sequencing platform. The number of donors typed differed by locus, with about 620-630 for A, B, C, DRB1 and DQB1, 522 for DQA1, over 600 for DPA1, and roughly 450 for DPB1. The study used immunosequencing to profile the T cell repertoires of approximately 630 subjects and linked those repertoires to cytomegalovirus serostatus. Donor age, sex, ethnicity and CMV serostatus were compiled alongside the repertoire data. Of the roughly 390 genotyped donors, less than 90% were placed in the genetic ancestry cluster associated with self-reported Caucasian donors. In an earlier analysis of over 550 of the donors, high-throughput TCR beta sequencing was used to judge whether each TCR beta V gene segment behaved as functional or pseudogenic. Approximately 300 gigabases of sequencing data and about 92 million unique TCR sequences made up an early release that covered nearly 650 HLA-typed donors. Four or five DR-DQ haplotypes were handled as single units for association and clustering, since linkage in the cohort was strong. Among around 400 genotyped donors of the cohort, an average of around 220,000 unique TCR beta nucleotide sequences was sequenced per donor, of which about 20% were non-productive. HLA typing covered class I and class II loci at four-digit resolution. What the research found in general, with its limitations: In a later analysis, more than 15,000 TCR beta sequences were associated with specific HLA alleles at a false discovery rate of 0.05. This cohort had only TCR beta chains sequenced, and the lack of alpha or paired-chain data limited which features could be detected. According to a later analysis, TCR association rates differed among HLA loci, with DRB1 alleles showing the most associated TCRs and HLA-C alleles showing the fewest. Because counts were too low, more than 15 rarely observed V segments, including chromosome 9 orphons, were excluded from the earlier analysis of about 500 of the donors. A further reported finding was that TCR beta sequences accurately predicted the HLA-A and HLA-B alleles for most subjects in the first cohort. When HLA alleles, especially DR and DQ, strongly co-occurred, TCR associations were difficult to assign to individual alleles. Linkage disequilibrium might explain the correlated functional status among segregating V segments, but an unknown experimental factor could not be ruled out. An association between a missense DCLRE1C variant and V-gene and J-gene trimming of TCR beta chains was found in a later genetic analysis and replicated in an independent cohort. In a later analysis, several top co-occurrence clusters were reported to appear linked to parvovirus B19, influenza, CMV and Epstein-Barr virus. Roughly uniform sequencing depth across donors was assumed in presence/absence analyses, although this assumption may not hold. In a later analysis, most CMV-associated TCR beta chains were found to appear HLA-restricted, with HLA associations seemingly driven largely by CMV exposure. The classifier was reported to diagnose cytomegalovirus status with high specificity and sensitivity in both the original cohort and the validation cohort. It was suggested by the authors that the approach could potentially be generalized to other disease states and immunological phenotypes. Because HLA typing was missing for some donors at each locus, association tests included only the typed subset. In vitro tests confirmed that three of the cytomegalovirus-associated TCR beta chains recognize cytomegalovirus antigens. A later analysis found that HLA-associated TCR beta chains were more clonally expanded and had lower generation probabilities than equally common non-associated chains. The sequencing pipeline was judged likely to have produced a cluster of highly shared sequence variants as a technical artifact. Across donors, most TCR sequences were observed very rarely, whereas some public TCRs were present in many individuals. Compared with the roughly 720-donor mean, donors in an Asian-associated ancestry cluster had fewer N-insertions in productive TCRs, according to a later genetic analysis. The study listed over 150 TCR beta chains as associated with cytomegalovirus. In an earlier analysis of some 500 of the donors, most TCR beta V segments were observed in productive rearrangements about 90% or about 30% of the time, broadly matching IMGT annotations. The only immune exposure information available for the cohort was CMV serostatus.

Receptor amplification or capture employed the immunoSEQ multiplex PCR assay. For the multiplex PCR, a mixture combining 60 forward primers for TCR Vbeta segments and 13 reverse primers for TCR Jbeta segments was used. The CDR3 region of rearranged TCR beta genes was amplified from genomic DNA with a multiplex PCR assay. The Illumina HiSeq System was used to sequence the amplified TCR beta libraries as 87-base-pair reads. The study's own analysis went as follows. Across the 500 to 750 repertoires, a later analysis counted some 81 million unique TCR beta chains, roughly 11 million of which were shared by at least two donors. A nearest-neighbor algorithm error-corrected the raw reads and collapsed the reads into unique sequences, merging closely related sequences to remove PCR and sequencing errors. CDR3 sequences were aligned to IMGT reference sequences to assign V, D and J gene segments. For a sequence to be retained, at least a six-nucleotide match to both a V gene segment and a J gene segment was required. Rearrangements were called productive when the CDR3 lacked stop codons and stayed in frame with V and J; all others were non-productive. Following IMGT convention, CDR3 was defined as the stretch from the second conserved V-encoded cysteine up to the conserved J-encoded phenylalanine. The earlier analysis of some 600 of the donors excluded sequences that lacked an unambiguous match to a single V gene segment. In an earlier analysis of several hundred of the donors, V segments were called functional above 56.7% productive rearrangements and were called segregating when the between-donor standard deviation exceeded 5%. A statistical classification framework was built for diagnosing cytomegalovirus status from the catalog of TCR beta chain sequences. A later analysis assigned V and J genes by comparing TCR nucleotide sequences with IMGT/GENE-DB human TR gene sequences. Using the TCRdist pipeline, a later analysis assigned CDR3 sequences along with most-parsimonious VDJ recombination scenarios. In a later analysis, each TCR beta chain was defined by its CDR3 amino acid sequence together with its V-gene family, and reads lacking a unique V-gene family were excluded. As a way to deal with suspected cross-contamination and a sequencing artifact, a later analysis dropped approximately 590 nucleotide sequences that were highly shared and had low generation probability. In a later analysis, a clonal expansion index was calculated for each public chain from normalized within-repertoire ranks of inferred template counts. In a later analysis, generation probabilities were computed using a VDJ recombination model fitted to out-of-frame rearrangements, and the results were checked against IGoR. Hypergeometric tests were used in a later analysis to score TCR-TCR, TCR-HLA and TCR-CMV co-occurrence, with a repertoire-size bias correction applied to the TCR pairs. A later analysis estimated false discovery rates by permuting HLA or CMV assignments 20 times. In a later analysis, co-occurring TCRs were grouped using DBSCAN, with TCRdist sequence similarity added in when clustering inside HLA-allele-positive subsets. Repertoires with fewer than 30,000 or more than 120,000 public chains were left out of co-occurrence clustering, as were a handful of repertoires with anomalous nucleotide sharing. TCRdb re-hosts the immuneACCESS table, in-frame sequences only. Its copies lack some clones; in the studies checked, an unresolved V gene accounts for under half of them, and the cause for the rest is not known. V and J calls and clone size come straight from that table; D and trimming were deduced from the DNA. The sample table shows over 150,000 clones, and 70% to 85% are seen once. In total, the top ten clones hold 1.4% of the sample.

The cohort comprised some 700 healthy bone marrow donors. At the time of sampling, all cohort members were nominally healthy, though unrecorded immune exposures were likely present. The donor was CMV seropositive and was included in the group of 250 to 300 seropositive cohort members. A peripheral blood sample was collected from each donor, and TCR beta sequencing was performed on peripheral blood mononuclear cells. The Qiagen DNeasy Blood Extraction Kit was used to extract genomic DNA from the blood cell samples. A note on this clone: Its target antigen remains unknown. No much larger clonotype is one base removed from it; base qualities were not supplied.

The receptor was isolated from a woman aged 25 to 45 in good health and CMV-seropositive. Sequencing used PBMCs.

The encoded CDR3 is CATGGAGPLQETQYF. In nucleotides, the sequence is TGTGCCACCGGGGGGGCGGGGCCATTACAAGAGACCCAGTACTTC. This chain joins TRBV25-1 to TRBJ2-5, with 8 central nucleotides matching TRBD2. Based on the germline V gene, the CDR1 and CDR2 sequences are MGHDK and SYGVNS. For this chain, trimming is 10 bases at the V end and 2 bases at the J end, and the number of junction bases without a gene match is 12. The CDR3 spans 15 residues, from the cysteine through the phenylalanine. The retained sequence is limited to the CDR3, 45 bases, with the frame set at the first base. Outside the CDR3, residues come from the reference TRBV25-1 and TRBJ2-5 proteins, so the full variable domain is: EADIYQTPRYLVIGTGKKITLECSQTMGHDKMYWYQQDPGMELHLIHYSYGVNSTEKGDLSSESTVSRIRTEHFPLTLESARPSHTSQYLCATGGAGPLQETQYFGPGTRLLVL.